This T cell receptor (beta chain) derives from a study of cytomegalovirus exposure and HLA in healthy donors. Across the whole study: In an earlier analysis, approximately 120 million unique TCR beta sequences were found from 150 million to 200 million T cells.

The PCR used 60 Vbeta and 13 Jbeta primers. TCRdb's table, derived via immunoSEQ multiplex PCR, lists solely in-frame clones and lacks some. The repertoire has 150,000 to 200,000 clones, more than 9.5% of them found once; the top ten carry about 7.8%. At the time of sampling, donors were nominally healthy, though unrecorded immune exposures were likely. This clone was observed a few times. Its antigen is as yet unknown. Study-level results: It emerged from a later analysis that several of the most significant clusters appeared to be linked to common viral pathogens.

Sequencing was performed on PBMCs. The receptor was isolated from a man over 45 in good health and CMV-seropositive.

CDR3 amino acids: CASSLSLSSSEAFF. The CDR3 DNA reads TGTGCCAGCAGTTTGAGCCTCAGTAGCTCTGAAGCTTTCTTT. This chain uses TRBV28 with TRBJ1-1; no clear D. The CDR3 consists of 14 residues. CDR1 is MDHEN, CDR2 SYDVKM, per germline. The V end lost 3 bases, the J end lost 6 bases, and 14 bases lay between the germline ends.